This T cell receptor (beta chain) was identified in a study of control samples from healthy donors and cancer patients. The germline CDR1 and CDR2 sequences are LNHDA and SQIVND (reference sequence). The CDR3 loop spans 17 amino acids. V lost 7 bases to trimming and J lost 5 bases, with 24 bases between them. The assay was immunoSEQ multiplex PCR, and TCRdb's table has in-frame clones only and misses some. The data contain over 120,000 clones, more than 85% of them singletons. This TCR derives from a man younger than 40 in good health. The sequencing input was blood. This chain joins TRBV19 and TRBJ1-5; D is undetermined. The CDR3 nucleotides are TGTGCCAGTACCACCCCCCGTAGGCAGGATAGGGATCAGCCCCAGCATTTT. This codes for CASTTPRRQDRDQPQHF.